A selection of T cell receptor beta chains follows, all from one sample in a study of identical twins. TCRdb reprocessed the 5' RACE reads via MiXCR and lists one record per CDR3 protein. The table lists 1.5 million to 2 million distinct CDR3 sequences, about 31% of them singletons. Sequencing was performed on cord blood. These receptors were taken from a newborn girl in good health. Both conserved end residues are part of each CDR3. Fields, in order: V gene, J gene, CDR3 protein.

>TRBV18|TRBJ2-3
CASSPLDSSITDTQYF
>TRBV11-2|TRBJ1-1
CASRPDLNTEAFF
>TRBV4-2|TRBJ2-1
CASSQERTSEQFF
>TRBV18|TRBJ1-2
CASSPPMGYGYTF
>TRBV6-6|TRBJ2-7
CASSRDSEYEQYF
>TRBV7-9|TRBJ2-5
CASSKTGVQETQYF
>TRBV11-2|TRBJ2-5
CASSCLDTWGKETQYF
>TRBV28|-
CASSLVGRGNYEQYF
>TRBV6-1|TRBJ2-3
CASSVAGEIDTQYF
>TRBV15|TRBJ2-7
CATSRDRLAVSYEQYF
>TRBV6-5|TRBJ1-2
CASSYSTAGPYGYTF
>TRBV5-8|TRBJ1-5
CASSYGQASNQPQHF
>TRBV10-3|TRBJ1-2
CAISATGVGYGYTF
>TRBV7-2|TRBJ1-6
CASSSEGTSNSPLHF
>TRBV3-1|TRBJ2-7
CASSPVDDYEQYF
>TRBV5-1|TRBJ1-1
CASSPGQRLLNTEAFF
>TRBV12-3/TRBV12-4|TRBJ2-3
CASSSIAGDYTDTQYF
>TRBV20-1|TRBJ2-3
CSARDGVVSDSLEYTDTQYF
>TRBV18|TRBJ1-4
CASSPGRGASNEKPFF
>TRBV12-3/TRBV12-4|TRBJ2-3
CASSPSGPLTSEYF
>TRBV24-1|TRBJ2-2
CATGQSGSTGELFF
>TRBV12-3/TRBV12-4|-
CASSAQGWNYEQYF
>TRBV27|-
CASSLAGLRFHEQYF